This T cell receptor (beta chain) was sequenced for a study of cytomegalovirus exposure and HLA in healthy donors. PCR primers comprised 60 Vbeta and 13 Jbeta primers. Assay: immunoSEQ multiplex PCR; the TCRdb copy retains only in-frame clones and omits some. The sample has some 170,000 clones; about four fifths are singletons. The germline V and J ends were trimmed by 4 bases and 3 bases, with 15 bases remaining between them. CDR3 length equals 15 residues. CDR1 is MGHRA, CDR2 YSYEKL, per germline. This clonotype was obtained from a woman under 30 in good health and CMV-seropositive. The source material was PBMCs. This chain joins TRBV4-1 and TRBJ1-2; perhaps TRBD1 as D (6 bases). CDR3 sequence reads: CASSLPGGRDYGYTF. The CDR3 DNA is TGCGCCAGCAGCCTACCTGGGGGCAGGGACTATGGCTACACCTTC.